This entry features one TCR beta chain sequence. CD8 cells classed as naive were CD45RO-negative and positively selected for CCR7, excluding terminally differentiated effector memory CD45RA+ cells. Original handling: ImmunoSEQ only sent back junction sequences with no quality scores, so filtering was done differently. Generated by immunoSEQ multiplex PCR, the TCRdb table keeps only in-frame clones and is missing some. That table is the source of V, J and clone size, and D and trimming were worked out from the DNA. The sample holds hundreds of thousands of clones, 95% to 98% seen once. This specimen belongs to a study of shared clonotypes between healthy human individuals. This CDR3 comprises 15 residues. The germline V and J ends were trimmed by 0 bases and 6 bases, with 15 bases remaining between them. Germline V gene lookup returns CDR1 SGHRS and CDR2 YFSETQ.

Sequenced: naive CD8+ T cells sorted from blood. This receptor was identified in a man aged 25-45 years in good health. This chain uses TRBV5-1 with TRBJ1-1; tentative D call: TRBD1 (6 bases). CDR3 sequence reads: CASSLVGQTASEAFF. DNA of the CDR3: TGCGCCAGCAGCTTGGTCGGACAGACAGCTTCTGAAGCTTTCTTT.